A selection of T cell receptor beta chains follows, all from one sample in a study of T cells in narcolepsy. Assay used: immunoSEQ multiplex PCR; TCRdb lists only in-frame clones, some missing. Of 25,000 or so clones in the sample, 85% are singletons; the top ten hold around 9.6%. Sequenced: memory (CD45RA-) CD4+ T cells from blood. These receptors were obtained from a human donor in good health. Each CDR3 is given with its conserved first and last residue. D genes are given only for firm matches. Size tells how often a clone was seen (once, few, many) or the class of an expanded clone, and some rows leave it out.

>NA|TRBD1|TRBJ1-1|TRBV6-1
CASSPNRGNTEAFF
TGTGCCAGCAGCCCTAACAGGGGGAACACTGAAGCTTTCTTT
>NA|NA|TRBJ2-2|TRBV27
CASRRGQNTGELFF
TGTGCCAGCAGACGCGGACAAAACACCGGGGAGCTGTTTTTT
>NA|TRBD1|TRBJ2-3|TRBV28
CASSLIVARQGADTQYF
TGTGCCAGCAGTCTAATCGTCGCGCGACAGGGGGCAGATACGCAGTATTTT
>once|TRBD2|TRBJ2-3|TRBV5-4
CASSAPGLGTNTQYF
TGTGCCAGCAGCGCCCCGGGACTAGGGACAAATACGCAGTATTTT
>NA|NA|TRBJ2-7|TRBV30
CAWSVRNEQYF
TGTGCCTGGAGTGTTAGGAACGAGCAGTACTTC
>NA|TRBD2|TRBJ2-1|TRBV6-5
CASSLTSGIYEQFF
TGTGCCAGCAGCTTGACTAGCGGGATCTATGAGCAGTTCTTC
>NA|TRBD2|TRBJ2-1|TRBV4-2
CASRPSGSFNEQFF
TGTGCCAGCCGCCCTAGCGGGAGTTTCAATGAGCAGTTCTTC
>NA|TRBD1|TRBJ1-6|TRBV7-8
CASSPGTGYNSPLHF
TGTGCCAGCAGCCCGGGGACAGGGTACAATTCACCCCTCCACTTT
>NA|TRBD1|TRBJ1-5|TRBV18
CASSPPTGAGQPQHF
TGTGCCAGCTCACCACCGACAGGGGCCGGACAGCCCCAGCATTTT
>NA|TRBD2|TRBJ2-3|TRBV29-1
CSVSGGGTDTQYF
TGCAGCGTTTCGGGAGGGGGCACAGATACGCAGTATTTT
>NA|NA|TRBJ1-2|TRBV5-1
CASSLARSGTYGYTF
TGCGCCAGCAGCTTGGCTCGATCGGGAACCTATGGCTACACCTTC
>NA|NA|TRBJ2-7|TRBV7-9
CASSLSEYEQYF
TGTGCCAGCAGCTTATCTGAGTACGAGCAGTACTTC
>NA|NA|TRBJ2-7|TRBV9
CASSVGQEFYEQYF
TGTGCCAGCAGCGTAGGACAGGAATTCTACGAGCAGTACTTC
>NA|NA|TRBJ2-2|TRBV11-2
CASSLFGRRDTGELFF
TGTGCCAGCAGCTTATTTGGCCGGAGAGACACCGGGGAGCTGTTTTTT
>NA|NA|TRBJ2-5|TRBV2
CASSVARSWQETQYF
TGTGCCAGCAGCGTAGCGAGGAGTTGGCAAGAGACCCAGTACTTC
>few|TRBD1|TRBJ1-1|TRBV27
CASRSQGANTEAFF
TGTGCCAGCAGGTCCCAGGGGGCGAACACTGAAGCTTTCTTT
>NA|NA|TRBJ2-3|TRBV11-2
CASSLELDTQYF
TGTGCCAGCAGCTTAGAGCTAGATACGCAGTATTTT
>NA|NA|TRBJ2-7|TRBV6-5
CAISVGDSYEQYF
TGTGCCATCAGTGTGGGGGACTCCTACGAGCAGTACTTC
>NA|TRBD2|TRBJ2-7|TRBV30
CAWSSGRARQYF
TGTGCCTGGAGTAGCGGGAGGGCAAGGCAGTACTTC
>NA|TRBD1|TRBJ2-7|TRBV2
CASRRPGTGSYEQYF
TGTGCCAGCAGGAGGCCGGGGACAGGCTCCTACGAGCAGTACTTC
>once|NA|TRBJ1-3|TRBV9
CASSVVRQAGNTIYF
TGTGCCAGCAGCGTAGTCCGGCAGGCTGGAAACACCATATATTTT
>once|NA|TRBJ1-5|TRBV27
CASTPPGGGNQPQHF
TGTGCCAGCACCCCCCCCGGGGGAGGGAATCAGCCCCAGCATTTT